These 28 T cell receptor beta chains came from one sample sequenced in a study of T-cell memory formation after mild COVID-19. TCRdb fed the 5' RACE reads into MiXCR, producing one record per CDR3 protein. Of about 160,000 distinct CDR3 sequences detected, about 28% appear once; the ten largest clones hold around 13%. Input material: PBMCs or a T cell subset sorted from them (not recorded which). Source of these receptors: an adult woman who had mild COVID-19 (a few samples of this study predate the infection). Cell type and time point are not known.

The chain recombines TRBV18 with TRBJ2-7, with 14 nucleotides matching TRBD2. In germline, CDR1 is KGHSH, CDR2 LQKENI. This CDR3 has 16 residues. With 0 bases clipped from V and 6 bases from J, the junction kept 4 bases outside the gene matches. In DNA, the CDR3 is TGTGCCAGCTCACCACCGCGACTAGCGGGGGGGTCCGAGCAGTACTTC. Protein: CASSPPRLAGGSEQYF.

The chain employs TRBV7-9 and TRBJ2-2; D unclear. Trimming shortened V by 5 bases and J by 6 bases, and 10 bases separated the two germline ends. The germline gives CDR1 SEHNR, CDR2 FQNEAQ (reference sequence). CDR3 length: 13 residues. The CDR3 region is CASSHRAPGELFF. CDR3 nucleotides: TGTGCCAGCAGCCACCGGGCCCCCGGGGAGCTGTTTTTT.

This clonotype was seen only a few times. The J gene is TRBJ2-3, the V gene TRBV27; 10 positions match TRBD2. The CDR3 runs to 19 residues. CDR1 and CDR2 (germline): MNHEY, SMNVEV (reference sequence). Unmatched junction bases numbered 18, after V lost 7 bases and J lost 2 bases. CDR3 protein: CASKRSPSGLAGDTDTQYF. In nucleotides, the CDR3 is TGTGCCAGCAAAAGGTCCCCCAGCGGGCTAGCGGGAGACACAGATACGCAGTATTTT.

In this sample, this clonotype turned up a few times. The chain couples TRBV5-1 to TRBJ2-1, with D possibly TRBD2 on 5 matching bases. Trimming removed 1 base from V and 10 bases from J, with 6 bases in between. The CDR3 has 11 residues. In germline, CDR1 is SGHRS, CDR2 YFSETQ. CDR3 bases: TGCGCCAGCAGCTTGAGCGGCGAGCAGTTCTTC. Its translation is CASSLSGEQFF. The full variable domain, its missing parts supplied by reference TRBV5-1 and TRBJ2-1, is KAGVTQTPRYLIKTRGQQVTLSCSPISGHRSVSWYQQTPGQGLQFLFEYFSETQRNKGNFPGRFSGRQFSNSRSEMNVSTLELGDSALYLCASSLSGEQFFGPGTRLTVL.

This chain joins TRBV19 and TRBJ2-4, with 7 bases that match TRBD1. The CDR3 length is 14 residues. V shed 6 bases, J shed 8 bases, and the junction held 10 bases outside the gene matches. The germline V gene has CDR1 LNHDA and CDR2 SQIVND (reference sequence). DNA for the CDR3: TGTGCCAGTAGCCCCGCTTGGGACAGCCACATTCAGTACTTC. Its translation: CASSPAWDSHIQYF.

The chain combines TRBV19 with TRBJ2-2; D is possibly TRBD1 (5 bases). CDR1 is LNHDA and CDR2 is SQIVND in the germline V gene (reference sequence). This CDR3 is 14 amino acids long. The germline V and J ends were trimmed by 7 bases and 6 bases, with 15 bases remaining between them. CDR3 nucleotide sequence: TGTGCCAGTATCCCGACAGTAGGGCCCGGGGAGCTGTTTTTT. Its protein product is CASIPTVGPGELFF.

In its sample, this clonotype was seen a few times. The gene calls are TRBV7-6 and TRBJ2-7; 10 bases map to TRBD1. Germline CDR1 SGHVS, CDR2 FNYEAQ. This CDR3 region has 16 residues. Trimming cost V 4 bases and J 2 bases; bases outside gene matches: 8. The DNA for the CDR3 is TGTGCCAGCAGCTCCGCGGTGGGGACAGGGGCCTACGAGCAGTACTTC. It translates to CASSSAVGTGAYEQYF.

Only a few counts were recorded for this clonotype. This chain joins TRBV15 and TRBJ2-2, with TRBD2 matching over 7 bases. The CDR3 is 16 residues long. Germline CDR1 is LNHNV and CDR2 is YYDKDF (reference sequence). Germline trimming cut 1 base from V and 1 base from J; bases unmatched to any gene: 3. For the CDR3, the DNA is TGTGCCACCAGCAGAGGGGAGGGTTGGAACACCGGGGAGCTGTTTTTT. Protein sequence: CATSRGEGWNTGELFF.

This sequence joins TRBV7-9 and TRBJ2-7; TRBD1 matches at 8 bases. CDR3 length: 15 amino acids. Trimming at V came to 1 base and at J to 5 bases, leaving 7 bases not matched to a gene. CDR1 is SEHNR and CDR2 is FQNEAQ in the germline V gene (reference sequence). The chain's CDR3 is CASSLGTGGMDEQYF. The CDR3 region has the DNA TGTGCCAGCAGCTTAGGAACAGGGGGGATGGACGAGCAGTACTTC.

This clonotype was seen a handful of times. The chain uses TRBV12-3 or TRBV12-4 and TRBJ2-5; 8 bases are shared with TRBD1. V was pared by 5 bases and J by 5 bases, with 10 bases of the junction left unmatched. This CDR3 has 15 amino acids. CDR3 in amino acids: CASSPIQGAGETQYF. The CDR3 nucleotides read TGTGCCAGCAGTCCGATCCAGGGGGCGGGTGAGACCCAGTACTTC.

The V and J genes are TRBV3-1 and TRBJ2-7; D unclear. CDR3 length: 15 amino acids. The germline CDR1 and CDR2 sequences are LGHDT and YNNKEL (reference sequence). Trimming stripped 3 bases from V and 6 bases from J, with 18 bases between. DNA for the CDR3: TGTGCCAGCAGCCATCGGCTAGTTCTCTCCCGCGAGCAGTACTTC. Translated, it gives CASSHRLVLSREQYF.

The chain uses TRBV6-2 or TRBV6-3 and TRBJ1-2, with TRBD1 as a possible D gene (6 bases). Germline V lookup: CDR1 MNHEY, CDR2 SVGEGT. CDR3 length: 14 amino acids. The V and J ends lost 2 bases and 7 bases respectively, with 14 bases between them. CDR3 nucleotides: TGTGCCAGCAGTTACGGGGGGCCCAAGGCTGGCTACACCTTC. Encoded protein: CASSYGGPKAGYTF.

In this sample, this clonotype turned up a few times. This chain uses TRBV5-6 with TRBJ2-3; perhaps TRBD1 as D (6 bases). The CDR3 runs 15 residues. From germline, CDR1 is SGHDT and CDR2 YYEEEE. The V end lost 1 base, the J end lost 0 bases, and 9 bases lay between the germline ends. CDR3 coding DNA: TGTGCCAGCAGCTTGTTCGGACAGAGCACAGATACGCAGTATTTT. It is translated as CASSLFGQSTDTQYF.

This clonotype came up a few times. In nucleotides, the CDR3 is TGTGCCAGCAGCTTGCGGGAGTCGGACGAGCAGTACTTC. It codes for CASSLRESDEQYF. This chain uses TRBV11-3 with TRBJ2-7; TRBD2 agrees at 7 bases. Trimming removed 3 bases from V and 5 bases from J; junction bases left unmatched: 4. CDR1 and CDR2 (germline): SGHNT, YENEEA. The CDR3 is 13 residues long. Filled out from reference TRBV11-3 and TRBJ2-7, the complete variable domain reads EAGVVQSPRYKIIEKKQPVAFWCNPISGHNTLYWYLQNLGQGPELLIRYENEEAVDDSQLPKDRFSAERLKGVDSTLKIQPAELGDSAVYLCASSLRESDEQYFGPGTRLTVT.

V is TRBV7-2 and J is TRBJ2-7, with D hard to call. There are 11 residues in the CDR3. Trimming shortened V by 4 bases and J by 6 bases, and 7 bases separated the two germline ends. Germline CDR1 is SGHTA and CDR2 is FQGNSA. The CDR3 sequence: CASSYKAEQYF. The CDR3 nucleotides are TGTGCCAGCAGCTATAAGGCCGAGCAGTACTTC.

The chain carries TRBV5-4 and TRBJ2-1; D call uncertain. Germline CDR1 is SGHNT and CDR2 is YYREEE (reference sequence). The CDR3 runs 15 residues. With 0 bases removed from V and 0 bases from J, the gap between germline ends came to 7 bases. Here the CDR3 reads CASSLELYSYNEQFF. The CDR3 DNA is TGTGCCAGCAGCTTGGAACTCTACTCCTACAATGAGCAGTTCTTC.

The V call is TRBV2, the J call TRBJ2-1, with TRBD2 identical over 11 bases. This CDR3 region has 15 residues. The germline gives CDR1 SNHLY, CDR2 FYNNEI. With 4 bases clipped from V and 5 bases from J, the junction kept 4 bases outside the gene matches. DNA for the CDR3: TGTGCCAGCAGTGGGGGACTAGCGGAACACAATGAGCAGTTCTTC. This translates into CASSGGLAEHNEQFF.

This clonotype was counted a few times. This chain uses TRBV7-6 with TRBJ1-2, with a weak D call TRBD1 (5 bases). Germline assignment: CDR1 SGHVS and CDR2 FNYEAQ. V lost 3 bases to trimming and J lost 0 bases, with 11 bases between them. This CDR3 has 15 residues. The CDR3 DNA sequence: TGTGCCAGCAGCTTGGGGACCGTAGCTAACTATGGCTACACCTTC. Translation gives CASSLGTVANYGYTF. Full variable domain (outside the CDR3, taken from reference TRBV7-6 and TRBJ1-2): GAGVSQSPRYKVTKRGQDVALRCDPISGHVSLYWYRQALGQGPEFLTYFNYEAQQDKSGLPNDRFSAERPEGSISTLTIQRTEQRDSAMYRCASSLGTVANYGYTFGSGTRLTVV.

In this sample, this clonotype turned up a few times. The rearrangement links TRBV7-3 to TRBJ2-3; TRBD1 or TRBD2 may be the D gene (5 bases each). Germline V gene sequence: CDR1 SGHTA, CDR2 FQGTGA. The CDR3 length is 14 residues. Trimming removed 5 bases from V and 4 bases from J, with 13 bases in between. CDR3 sequence (DNA): TGTGCCAGCAGCCCGGGACCTCAAGCAGATACGCAGTATTTT. This codes for CASSPGPQADTQYF. Drawing the rest from reference TRBV7-3 and TRBJ2-3, the complete variable domain is GAGVSQTPSNKVTEKGKYVELRCDPISGHTALYWYRQSLGQGPEFLIYFQGTGAADDSGLPNDRFFAVRPEGSVSTLKIQRTERGDSAVYLCASSPGPQADTQYFGPGTRLTVL.

The chain combines TRBV5-4 with TRBJ2-1; TRBD2 might be the D (5 bases). V lost 2 bases, J lost 9 bases, and 21 bases lay in between. Germline V gives CDR1 SGHNT, CDR2 YYREEE (reference sequence). This CDR3 spans 16 amino acids. The CDR3 here is CASSFLRIEGDSEQFF. For the CDR3, the DNA is TGTGCCAGCAGCTTCCTGAGGATTGAGGGTGACTCTGAGCAGTTCTTC.

V usage is TRBV7-2 and J usage is TRBJ1-2; 8 bases agree with TRBD1. From germline, CDR1 is SGHTA and CDR2 FQGNSA. J gave up 5 bases and V 4 bases, and 18 bases lay outside the gene matches. CDR3 size: 18 residues. CDR3 in amino acids: CASSSLGREGTGGYGYTF. In DNA, the CDR3 is TGTGCCAGCAGCTCCTTGGGTCGAGAAGGGACAGGAGGATATGGCTACACCTTC.

This rearrangement joins TRBV20-1 to TRBJ2-5; 7 bases are a match to TRBD1. CDR1 DFQATT and CDR2 SNEGSKA come from the germline V gene (reference sequence). There are 14 residues in the CDR3. V dropped 3 bases and J dropped 4; count of bases not matched to a gene: 8. The CDR3 region is CSARPGQSGETQYF. In nucleotides, the CDR3 is TGCAGTGCTAGGCCGGGACAGTCCGGAGAGACCCAGTACTTC.

The genes are TRBV29-1 and TRBJ2-3, with D unclear. The CDR3 sequence is 11 residues long. Germline values: CDR1 SQVTM, CDR2 ANQGSEA. Trimming took 5 bases from V and 4 from J, leaving 7 bases between them. CDR3 sequence reads: CSVLGPDTQYF. CDR3 in DNA: TGCAGCGTTTTAGGCCCAGATACGCAGTATTTT.

The chain links TRBV6-2 or TRBV6-3 to TRBJ2-1; a possible D gene is TRBD2 (5 bases). This CDR3 has 15 residues. Trimming removed 5 bases at V and 0 bases at J, with 11 bases between. Germline CDR1 and CDR2: MNHEY and SVGEGT. This CDR3 is CASSPEGVSYNEQFF. The CDR3 DNA is TGTGCCAGCAGTCCAGAGGGTGTCTCCTACAATGAGCAGTTCTTC.

The rearrangement links TRBV5-1 to TRBJ2-3, with 8 bases aligning to TRBD2. With 4 bases clipped from V and 3 bases from J, the junction kept 1 base outside the gene matches. Germline CDR1 and CDR2: SGHRS and YFSETQ. This CDR3 is 13 amino acids long. The DNA for the CDR3 is TGCGCCAGCAGCGTAGCGGGGACAGATACGCAGTATTTT. As protein: CASSVAGTDTQYF.

This rearrangement joins TRBV5-5 to TRBJ2-7; D perhaps matches TRBD1 (5 bases). There are 15 residues in the CDR3. Germline loops: CDR1 SGHKS, CDR2 YYEKEE (reference sequence). Trimming pared 5 bases from V and 2 bases from J, leaving 17 bases between. In nucleotides, the CDR3 is TGTGCCAGCAGGCTCGACAGTAGCCTTGCCTACGAGCAGTACTTC. Translation: CASRLDSSLAYEQYF.

The genes are TRBV12-3 or TRBV12-4 and TRBJ2-3; D is unclear. There are 14 residues in the CDR3. The germline V and J ends were trimmed by 2 bases and 4 bases, with 10 bases remaining between them. The CDR3 sequence: CASSLRYSADTQYF. The CDR3 coding sequence is TGTGCCAGCAGTTTACGGTATTCGGCAGATACGCAGTATTTT.

The chain joins TRBV4-1 to TRBJ2-5; the D gene is possibly TRBD1 (6 bases). In germline, CDR1 is MGHRA, CDR2 YSYEKL. There are 14 residues in the CDR3. V was clipped by 2 bases and J by 0 bases, with 7 bases between them. The CDR3: CASSQQGYQETQYF. The DNA of the CDR3 is TGCGCCAGCAGCCAACAGGGGTACCAAGAGACCCAGTACTTC.